Included here is one TCR beta chain sequence, with context. Reverse transcription of about 0.45 to 1 ug RNA was carried out with random hexamers. By means of immunoSEQ multiplex PCR, TCR beta CDR3 spanning 54 Vbeta and 13 Jbeta underwent amplification. A single record per CDR3 protein comes from TCRdb applying MiXCR to the immunoSEQ multiplex PCR reads. The table includes 150,000 to 200,000 distinct CDR3 sequences, over 85% detected once. Control patients had untreated stable or active relapsing-remitting multiple sclerosis by revised McDonald criteria. FACS was used to enrich TEMRA cells, whereas the CD8+ and CD4+ T cells were obtained by negative isolation. This entry is derived from a study of CD8 T cells in Susac syndrome. CDR3 length equals 17 residues. Trimming cost V 1 base and J 0 bases, with 10 bases left between them. Germline CDR1 LGHDT, CDR2 YNNKEL (reference sequence).

The TCR was taken from a human donor with multiple sclerosis. The chain uses TRBV3-1 and TRBJ2-6; no clear D gene. Sequencing input: CD4+ T cells from PBMCs. The CDR3 loop reads CASSQGRADSGANVLTF. CDR3 in DNA: TGTGCCAGCAGCCAAGGAAGGGCTGACTCTGGGGCCAACGTCCTGACTTTC.